The T cell receptor beta chain described here comes from a study of cytomegalovirus exposure and HLA in healthy donors. This CDR3 is built from 18 residues. V lost 0 bases and J 2 bases, leaving 18 bases between the germline ends. Germline V gene sequence: CDR1 LGHNA, CDR2 YNFKEQ. In the PCR, 60 Vbeta and 13 Jbeta primers were used. The method was immunoSEQ multiplex PCR; TCRdb's version includes in-frame clones alone and lacks a portion of them. The sample lists more than 90,000 clones, roughly 74% occurring once. The rearrangement joins TRBV4-2 to TRBJ2-3; D remains unclear. What was sequenced was PBMCs. The sequence was obtained from a woman between 40 and 55 years old in good health and CMV-seronegative. CDR3 DNA: TGTGCCAGCAGCCAAGATTTGGCGGATTCCTCTTTCACAGATACGCAGTATTTT. It translates to CASSQDLADSSFTDTQYF.